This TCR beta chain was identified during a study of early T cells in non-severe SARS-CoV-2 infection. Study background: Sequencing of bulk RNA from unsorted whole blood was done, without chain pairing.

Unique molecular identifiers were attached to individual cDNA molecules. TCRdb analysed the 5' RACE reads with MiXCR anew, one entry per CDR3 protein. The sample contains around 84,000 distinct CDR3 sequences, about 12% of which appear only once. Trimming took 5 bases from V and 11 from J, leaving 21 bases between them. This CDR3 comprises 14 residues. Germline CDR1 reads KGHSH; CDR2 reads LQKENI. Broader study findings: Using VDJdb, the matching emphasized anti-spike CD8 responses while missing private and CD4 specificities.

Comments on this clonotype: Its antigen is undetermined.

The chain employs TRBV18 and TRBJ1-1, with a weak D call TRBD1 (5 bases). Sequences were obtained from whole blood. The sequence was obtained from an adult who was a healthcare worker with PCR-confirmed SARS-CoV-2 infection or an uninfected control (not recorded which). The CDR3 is CASSNGAGRSHAFF. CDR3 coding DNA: TGTGCCAGCTCAAACGGGGCAGGGCGTTCTCATGCTTTCTTT.